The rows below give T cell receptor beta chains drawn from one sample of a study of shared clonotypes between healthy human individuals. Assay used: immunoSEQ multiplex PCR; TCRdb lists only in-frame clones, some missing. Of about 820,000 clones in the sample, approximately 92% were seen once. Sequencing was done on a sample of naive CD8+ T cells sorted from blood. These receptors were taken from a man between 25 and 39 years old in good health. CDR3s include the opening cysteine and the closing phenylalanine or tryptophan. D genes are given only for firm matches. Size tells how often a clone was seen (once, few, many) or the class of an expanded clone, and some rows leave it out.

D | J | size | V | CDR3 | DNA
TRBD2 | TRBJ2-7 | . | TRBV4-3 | CASSQESLAGGYEQYF | TGCGCCAGCAGCCAAGAATCTCTAGCGGGAGGCTACGAGCAGTACTTC
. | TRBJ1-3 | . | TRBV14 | CASSQDTTNGNTIYF | TGTGCCAGCAGCCAAGATACAACAAATGGAAACACCATATATTTT
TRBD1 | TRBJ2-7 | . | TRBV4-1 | CASSHRTGGYEQYF | TGCGCCAGCAGCCATCGGACAGGGGGCTACGAGCAGTACTTC
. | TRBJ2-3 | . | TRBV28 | CASSLLGSTDTQYF | TGTGCCAGCAGTTTATTGGGTAGCACAGATACGCAGTATTTT
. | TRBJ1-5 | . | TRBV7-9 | CASSLPNQPQHF | TGTGCCAGCAGCTTACCGAATCAGCCCCAGCATTTT
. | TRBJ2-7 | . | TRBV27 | CASSLGRNEQYF | TGTGCCAGCAGTTTGGGTCGGAACGAGCAGTACTTC
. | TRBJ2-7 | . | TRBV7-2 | CASSPPVGRSSYEQYF | TGTGCCAGCAGCCCCCCAGTCGGTCGGTCCTCCTACGAGCAGTACTTC
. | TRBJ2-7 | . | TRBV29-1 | CSVEDSTYEQYF | TGCAGCGTTGAAGACAGCACCTACGAGCAGTACTTC
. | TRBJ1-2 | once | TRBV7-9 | CASSPTEYYGYTF | TGTGCCAGCAGCCCGACAGAGTACTATGGCTACACCTTC
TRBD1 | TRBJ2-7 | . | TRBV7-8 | CASRLGTGPYEQYF | TGTGCCAGCAGGTTAGGGACAGGCCCCTACGAGCAGTACTTC
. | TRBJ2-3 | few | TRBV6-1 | CASSEIPRDTQYF | TGTGCCAGCAGTGAAATACCTCGAGATACGCAGTATTTT
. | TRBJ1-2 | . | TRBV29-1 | CSVQTDSLFYGYTF | TGCAGCGTTCAAACGGACAGTTTATTCTATGGCTACACCTTC
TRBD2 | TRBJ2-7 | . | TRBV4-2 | CASSQTGTSVYYEQYF | TGTGCCAGCAGCCAAACTGGGACTAGCGTCTACTACGAGCAGTACTTC
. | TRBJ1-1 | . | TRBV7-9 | CASSARTGRLNTEAFF | TGTGCCAGCAGCGCGAGGACGGGGCGGTTGAACACTGAAGCTTTCTTT
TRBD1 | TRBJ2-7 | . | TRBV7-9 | CASQAGGSYEQYF | TGTGCCAGTCAGGCAGGGGGCTCCTACGAGCAGTACTTC
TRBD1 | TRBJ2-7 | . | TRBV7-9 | CASSYPGQGYEQYF | TGTGCCAGCAGCTATCCGGGACAGGGGTACGAGCAGTACTTC
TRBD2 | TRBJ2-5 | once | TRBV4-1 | CASSQLAGGGETQYF | TGCGCCAGCAGCCAGCTAGCGGGAGGTGGAGAGACCCAGTACTTC
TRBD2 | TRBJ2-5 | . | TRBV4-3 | CASSRLAGGPRETQYF | TGCGCCAGCAGCCGCCTAGCGGGAGGCCCCCGAGAGACCCAGTACTTC
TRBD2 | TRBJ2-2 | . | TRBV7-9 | CASTTGPGTSGPSTGELFF | TGTGCCAGCACCACCGGGCCGGGGACTAGCGGCCCTTCGACCGGGGAGCTGTTTTTT
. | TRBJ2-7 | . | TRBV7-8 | CASSGWDTVSYEQYF | TGTGCCAGCAGCGGCTGGGACACGGTGTCCTACGAGCAGTACTTC
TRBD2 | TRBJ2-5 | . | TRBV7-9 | CASSWRAGVIWGQETQYF | TGTGCCAGCAGCTGGCGAGCGGGAGTTATTTGGGGGCAAGAGACCCAGTACTTC
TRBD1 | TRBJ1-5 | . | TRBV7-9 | CASSSPTDRGSNQPQHF | TGTGCCAGCAGCTCACCGACAGACAGGGGTAGCAATCAGCCCCAGCATTTT
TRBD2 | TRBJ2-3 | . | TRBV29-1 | CSASRTSITDTQYF | TGCAGCGCAAGCAGGACTAGCATAACAGATACGCAGTATTTT
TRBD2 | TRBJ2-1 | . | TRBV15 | CATSRDRGLAVWGEQFF | TGTGCCACCAGCAGAGATCGCGGACTAGCGGTTTGGGGTGAGCAGTTCTTC
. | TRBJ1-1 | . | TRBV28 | CASSLLGANTEAFF | TGTGCCAGCAGTTTATTGGGGGCGAACACTGAAGCTTTCTTT
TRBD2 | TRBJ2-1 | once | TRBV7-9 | CASSFSSGDNEQFF | TGTGCCAGCAGCTTCTCTAGCGGGGATAATGAGCAGTTCTTC
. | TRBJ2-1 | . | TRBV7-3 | CASSPDSVEQFF | TGTGCCAGCAGTCCTGACAGCGTTGAGCAGTTCTTC